A selection of T cell receptor beta chains follows, all from one sample in a study of beta chain features in type 1 diabetes. Profiled with immunoSEQ multiplex PCR; TCRdb holds only in-frame clones, not every one. The sample consists of 150,000 to 190,000 clones, about 8.1% of them appearing once. The sequencing input was central memory CD4+ T cells from blood. These receptors originate from a man between 18 and 29 years old in good health. Both conserved end residues are part of each CDR3. D genes are given only for firm matches. Not every row has a clone size; where given, it reads once, few, many or a size class.

d_call	v_call	cdr3_length	clone_size	j_call	cdr3_aa	cdr3_nt
NA	TRBV7-8	15	few	TRBJ1-4	CASSLVDSPNEKLFF	TGTGCCAGCAGCTTAGTAGACAGCCCTAATGAAAAACTGTTTTTT
NA	TRBV18	14	few	TRBJ2-2	CASSPRANTGELFF	TGTGCCAGCTCACCACGGGCTAACACCGGGGAGCTGTTTTTT
TRBD2	TRBV11-3	15	few	TRBJ2-1	CASSLGGLSVDEQFF	TGTGCCAGCAGCTTAGGGGGACTATCAGTGGATGAGCAGTTCTTC
TRBD1	TRBV18	16	few	TRBJ2-3	CASSPTGQAIPDTQYF	TGTGCCAGCTCACCGACGGGACAGGCTATCCCAGATACGCAGTATTTT
NA	TRBV28	13	few	TRBJ2-2	CASWAVNTGELFF	TGTGCCAGCTGGGCAGTGAACACCGGGGAGCTGTTTTTT
NA	TRBV30	11	many	TRBJ1-2	CASYRELGYTF	TGTGCCTCATACAGAGAGCTTGGCTACACCTTC
NA	TRBV7-3	13	few	TRBJ2-5	CASSRGVQETQYF	TGTGCCAGCAGCCGCGGGGTCCAAGAGACCCAGTACTTC
TRBD2	TRBV9	16	NA	TRBJ2-2	CASSAGTSGNTGELFF	TGTGCCAGCAGCGCAGGGACTAGCGGGAACACCGGGGAGCTGTTTTTT
TRBD2	TRBV7-2	16	NA	TRBJ2-3	CASSLRTSGGADTQYF	TGTGCCAGCAGCTTACGGACTAGCGGGGGGGCAGATACGCAGTATTTT
TRBD2	TRBV7-6	14	NA	TRBJ2-3	CASSAGGVTDTQYF	TGTGCCAGCAGCGCTGGGGGGGTCACAGATACGCAGTATTTT
NA	TRBV6-6	13	NA	TRBJ2-2	CASSYLIGGELFF	TGTGCCAGCAGTTACTTGATCGGGGGGGAGCTGTTTTTT
TRBD1	TRBV5-6	15	few	TRBJ2-7	CASSLPGTGSYEQYF	TGTGCCAGCAGCTTGCCCGGGACAGGGTCCTACGAGCAGTACTTC
TRBD2	TRBV19	14	few	TRBJ2-3	CASSRLANTDTQYF	TGTGCCAGTAGTCGACTAGCGAACACAGATACGCAGTATTTT
NA	TRBV7-3	14	NA	TRBJ1-1	CASSLDGRGTEAFF	TGTGCCAGCAGCTTAGACGGTAGAGGGACTGAAGCTTTCTTT
NA	TRBV14	13	NA	TRBJ2-7	CASSPSFAGEQYF	TGTGCCAGCAGCCCCTCCTTCGCCGGCGAGCAGTACTTC
NA	TRBV19	14	many	TRBJ2-1	CASSIELTYNEQFF	TGTGCCAGTAGTATAGAGCTAACTTACAATGAGCAGTTCTTC
NA	TRBV29-1	15	few	TRBJ2-5	CSVEDRFRALETQYF	TGCAGCGTTGAAGATCGGTTCCGAGCGTTGGAGACCCAGTACTTC
NA	TRBV9	13	NA	TRBJ2-3	CASSGLFTDTQYF	TGTGCCAGCAGCGGACTTTTCACAGATACGCAGTATTTT
NA	TRBV15	13	few	TRBJ1-1	CATTFAGGTEAFF	TGTGCCACCACGTTTGCCGGGGGCACTGAAGCTTTCTTT
NA	TRBV4-2	14	NA	TRBJ2-7	CASSQDRGTREQYF	TGTGCCAGCAGCCAAGACCGGGGGACGCGCGAGCAGTACTTC
NA	TRBV7-8	14	NA	TRBJ1-2	CASSLLITGSGYTF	TGTGCCAGCAGCCTACTAATAACAGGGTCCGGCTACACCTTC
NA	TRBV2	13	many	TRBJ2-3	CASSEGAGDTQYF	TGTGCCAGCAGTGAAGGGGCGGGAGATACGCAGTATTTT
NA	TRBV27	13	NA	TRBJ1-6	CASATERKTPLHF	TGTGCCAGCGCGACTGAGAGAAAAACACCCCTCCACTTT
NA	TRBV16	15	few	TRBJ1-5	CASSQSGRGNQPQHF	TGTGCCAGCAGCCAATCCGGCAGGGGCAATCAGCCCCAGCATTTT
NA	TRBV5-4	13	NA	TRBJ2-1	CASSQERRDEQFF	TGTGCCAGCAGCCAAGAGCGACGGGATGAGCAGTTCTTC
NA	TRBV5-1	14	few	TRBJ1-2	CASSESPGTSGYTF	TGCGCCAGCAGCGAGTCACCCGGGACATCTGGCTACACCTTC
NA	TRBV4-3	16	NA	TRBJ2-2	CASSQDAGGTHGELFF	TGCGCCAGCAGCCAAGACGCAGGGGGGACCCACGGGGAGCTGTTTTTT
TRBD2	TRBV29-1	14	NA	TRBJ2-1	CSVVTSGGYNEQFF	TGCAGCGTTGTGACTAGCGGGGGATACAATGAGCAGTTCTTC